A single sample is the source of the 28 T cell receptor beta chains below, sequenced in a study of blood T cells in healthy people across ages. A second PCR of about 7 to 11 cycles used a sample-barcoded 5' primer and a J-beta primer mix. TCRdb used MiXCR to reprocess the 5' RACE reads, holding one entry per CDR3 protein. The sample lists approximately 1,700,000 distinct CDR3 sequences, about 39% seen once, with 20% to 25% in the top ten. The sample taken for sequencing was blood. Receptor source: a human donor in good health.

The rearrangement uses TRBV14 and TRBJ1-2; a weak D match, TRBD1 (5 bases). Trimming pared 4 bases from V and 2 bases from J, leaving 14 bases between. CDR1 and CDR2 (germline): SGHDN, FVKESK. The length of the CDR3 is 15 residues. The CDR3 here is CASSPHRSGNYGYTF. The DNA for the CDR3 is TGTGCCAGCAGCCCCCACAGGTCCGGCAACTATGGCTACACCTTC.

This clonotype appeared a few times. The genes are TRBV12-3 or TRBV12-4 and TRBJ2-3, with no clear D. V was trimmed by 4 bases and J by 6 bases, leaving 5 bases between them. CDR3 size: 11 residues. CDR3 sequence (DNA): TGTGCCAGCAGTTCCTACGATACGCAGTATTTT. This translates into CASSSYDTQYF.

Concerning this clonotype itself: This could be a read error, since a much larger clone is one nucleotide away. The V call is TRBV5-1, the J call TRBJ2-3, with D perhaps matching TRBD1 (5 bases). Germline V gene sequence: CDR1 SGHRS, CDR2 YFSETQ. CDR3 length: 15 amino acids. Trimming stripped 0 bases from V and 1 base from J, with 9 bases between. The CDR3: CASSLVGDGTDTQYF. CDR3 sequence (DNA): TGCGCCAGCAGCTTGGTAGGGGATGGCACAGATACGCAGTATTTT.

The chain joins TRBV3-1 to TRBJ1-1; D not resolved. The germline CDR1 and CDR2 sequences are LGHDT and YNNKEL (reference sequence). Deletions cut 1 base from V and 7 bases from J, with 10 bases between. This CDR3 contains 13 residues. The CDR3 sequence is CASSQVYGDEAFF. The CDR3, as DNA: TGTGCCAGCAGCCAAGTATACGGGGATGAAGCTTTCTTT.

This clonotype was found a few times. The CDR3 DNA is TGCAGTGCGATTGGGGCGGGGGCCAATACCTACAATGAGCAGTTCTTC. As protein: CSAIGAGANTYNEQFF. This chain joins TRBV20-1 and TRBJ2-1; the D gene is possibly TRBD2 (7 bases). Germline V gene lookup returns CDR1 DFQATT and CDR2 SNEGSKA (reference sequence). The CDR3 is made up of 16 amino acids. V dropped 6 bases and J dropped 2 bases, with 20 bases sitting between them.

The chain employs TRBV12-3 or TRBV12-4 and TRBJ1-2; maybe TRBD1 (6 bases). There are 15 residues in the CDR3. V shed 3 bases and J shed 3 bases, with 14 bases lying between them. The CDR3 sequence is CASSFAGTTYYGYTF. CDR3 bases: TGTGCCAGCAGTTTTGCCGGGACAACGTACTATGGCTACACCTTC.

The chain links TRBV20-1 to TRBJ2-1; 10 bases fit TRBD2. Per the germline V gene, CDR1 is DFQATT and CDR2 is SNEGSKA (reference sequence). There are 13 residues in the CDR3. The ends lost 1 base at V and 8 bases at J; junction bases unmatched: 2. In DNA form, the CDR3 reads TGCAGTGCTAGAGGGAGCGGGGGGGATGAGCAGTTCTTC. Encoded protein: CSARGSGGDEQFF.

The rearrangement links TRBV15 to TRBJ1-1, with unresolved D. Trimming removed 5 bases from V and 2 bases from J, with 12 bases in between. The germline V gene has CDR1 LNHNV and CDR2 YYDKDF (reference sequence). This CDR3 is 14 amino acids long. CDR3 sequence: CATSLLEGNTEAFF. For the CDR3, the DNA is TGTGCCACCAGCCTCCTGGAGGGCAACACTGAAGCTTTCTTT.

The chain uses TRBV28 and TRBJ2-7; D perhaps matches TRBD1 (5 bases). The V gene's germline CDR1 is MDHEN and CDR2 SYDVKM. The CDR3 is 14 amino acids. The ends were cut back, 5 bases at V and 2 bases at J, with 13 bases in the middle. The chain's CDR3 is CASSPTEITYEQYF. Here the CDR3 DNA reads TGTGCCAGCAGTCCGACAGAAATTACCTACGAGCAGTACTTC.

This chain joins TRBV12-5 and TRBJ1-1; 10 nucleotides agree with TRBD1. This CDR3 spans 18 amino acids. V lost 2 bases and J lost 0; bases outside the gene matches: 9. Germline V gives CDR1 LGHNT, CDR2 FRNRAP. The CDR3: CASGLLLGTGAMNTEAFF. The CDR3 DNA reads TGTGCTAGTGGTTTGCTACTTGGGACAGGGGCTATGAACACTGAAGCTTTCTTT.

This chain connects TRBV10-3 to TRBJ1-2; the match to TRBD1 covers 7 bases. The germline V gene has CDR1 ENHRY and CDR2 SYGVKD. V gave up 9 bases and J gave up 2 bases; unmatched junction bases: 9. The CDR3 covers 14 residues. CDR3 amino acids: CAIRDSESNYGYTF. CDR3 sequence (DNA): TGTGCCATTCGGGACAGTGAATCGAACTATGGCTACACCTTC.

As concerns this clonotype: One end of the junction is discordant with germline, which a read error may explain. The CDR3 reads CASSPRGHNQETRYF. CDR3 coding DNA: TGTGCCAGCAGCCCCAGGGGGCACAATCAAGAGACCCGGTACTTC. This chain links TRBV7-2 with TRBJ2-5; 8 nucleotides agree with TRBD1. The CDR3 runs 15 residues. Germline-derived CDR1 and CDR2 are SGHTA and FQGNSA.

This clonotype was seen a few times. The V and J genes are TRBV28 and TRBJ2-5; the match to TRBD2 covers 7 bases. The V segment lost 5 bases and the J segment 0 bases; nucleotides outside the gene matches: 12. The CDR3 has 17 amino acids. Per germline, CDR1 MDHEN and CDR2 SYDVKM. The CDR3, as DNA: TGTGCCAGCAGTACTGGCGGCTTGGCGGGGGACCAAGAGACCCAGTACTTC. Translating it yields CASSTGGLAGDQETQYF.

This chain links TRBV4-1 with TRBJ1-2, with a possible D match to TRBD1 (5 bases). The CDR3 extends over 15 amino acids. Trimming removed 1 base at V and 2 bases at J, with 11 bases between. Per the germline V gene, CDR1 is MGHRA and CDR2 is YSYEKL. CDR3 nucleotides: TGCGCCAGCAGCCAAGGTCAGGGTTGGAACTATGGCTACACCTTC. Amino acids: CASSQGQGWNYGYTF.

The rearrangement uses TRBV3-1 and TRBJ1-5, with D hard to call. Germline CDR1 is LGHDT and CDR2 is YNNKEL (reference sequence). The CDR3 contains 13 residues. V lost 4 bases to trimming and J lost 3 bases, with 7 bases between them. In DNA form, the CDR3 reads TGTGCCAGCAGCCTTACGATCAATCAGCCCCAGCATTTT. It is translated as CASSLTINQPQHF.

This clonotype was detected ten times or more. The V and J genes are TRBV7-3 and TRBJ2-1; 10 bases match TRBD2. V trimming: 5 bases; J trimming: 7 bases; junction bases outside the gene matches: 5. Germline CDR1 SGHTA, CDR2 FQGTGA. The CDR3 runs to 14 residues. In nucleotides, the CDR3 is TGTGCCAGCAGCACTTATAGCGGGGGGAATGAGCAGTTCTTC. Translated, it gives CASSTYSGGNEQFF. Drawing the rest from reference TRBV7-3 and TRBJ2-1, the complete variable domain is GAGVSQTPSNKVTEKGKYVELRCDPISGHTALYWYRQSLGQGPEFLIYFQGTGAADDSGLPNDRFFAVRPEGSVSTLKIQRTERGDSAVYLCASSTYSGGNEQFFGPGTRLTVL.

V and J are TRBV5-5 and TRBJ2-5, with D maybe TRBD2 (5 bases). The DNA end is a closer match to TRBJ2-7, so the J assignment may be wrong. The CDR3 is 13 residues long. Germline CDR1 and CDR2: SGHKS and YYEKEE (reference sequence). The CDR3, as DNA: TGTGCCAGCAGCCTGAATATCGAGGGCGAGCAGTACTTC. It specifies CASSLNIEGEQYF.

The rearrangement links TRBV19 to TRBJ2-7, with a weak D call TRBD1 (5 bases). The V gene's germline CDR1 is LNHDA and CDR2 SQIVND (reference sequence). Trimming took 2 bases from V and 4 from J, leaving 12 bases between them. This CDR3 has 14 residues. CDR3 sequence reads: CASSISREGYEQYF. The CDR3 DNA sequence: TGTGCCAGTAGTATATCCAGGGAAGGGTACGAGCAGTACTTC.

The chain recombines TRBV5-8 with TRBJ2-7; 9 bases are a match to TRBD1. In germline, CDR1 is SGHTS, CDR2 YDEGEE. V lost 4 bases to trimming and J lost 10 bases; unmatched junction nucleotides: 15. The CDR3 spans 15 residues. CDR3 residues: CASSKTTGGWEIQYF. The CDR3 DNA sequence: TGTGCCAGCAGCAAAACAACAGGGGGCTGGGAGATCCAGTACTTC.

The V call is TRBV29-1, the J call TRBJ1-1; maybe TRBD1 (5 bases). CDR3 length: 13 residues. Trimming removed 7 bases from V and 1 base from J, with 13 bases in between. Germline assignment: CDR1 SQVTM and CDR2 ANQGSEA. CDR3 bases: TGCAGCGCCGCCGAACAGGAGAACACTGAAGCTTTCTTT. Translated, it gives CSAAEQENTEAFF.

This chain joins TRBV15 and TRBJ2-1, with D unresolved. This CDR3 is 15 amino acids long. V dropped 0 bases and J dropped 4 bases, with 10 bases sitting between them. Germline values: CDR1 LNHNV, CDR2 YYDKDF (reference sequence). As DNA, the CDR3 is TGTGCCACCAGCAGAGATGGATCCCCTTACAATGAGCAGTTCTTC. Translating it yields CATSRDGSPYNEQFF.

This clonotype was observed a handful of times. An end of the junction does not agree with germline; a read error may underlie this. The V call is TRBV29-1, the J call TRBJ2-2, with D hard to call. Germline V CDR1 and CDR2: SQVTM, ANQGSEA. The CDR3 length is 14 residues. This CDR3 is CGVAVSSVTGELFF. The DNA of the CDR3 is TGCGGCGTTGCGGTTTCCAGCGTCACCGGGGAGCTGTTTTTT.

This clonotype came up many times. This rearrangement joins TRBV7-2 to TRBJ2-3; unclear D gene. Trimming took off 1 base at V and 3 bases at J, with 8 bases between the two ends. The CDR3 is 14 residues long. From germline, CDR1 is SGHTA and CDR2 FQGNSA. The CDR3, as DNA: TGTGCCAGCAGCTTAGAATGGGGAACAGATACGCAGTATTTT. This gives the protein CASSLEWGTDTQYF.

The table lists this clonotype with a few counts. The chain is built from TRBV24-1 and TRBJ2-5; no clear D gene. Germline V CDR1 and CDR2: KGHDR, SFDVKD. The CDR3 sequence is 14 residues long. The V end was cut by 3 bases, the J end by 5 bases, with 12 bases between. CDR3 sequence (DNA): TGTGCCACCAGTGATGTTTTTGACGGGGAGACCCAGTACTTC. Its translation: CATSDVFDGETQYF.

This clonotype was seen a few times. The CDR3 sequence: CSAQTSADTQYF. For the CDR3, the DNA is TGCAGTGCCCAGACTAGCGCGGATACGCAGTATTTT. The rearrangement joins TRBV20-1 to TRBJ2-3; 8 bases map to TRBD2. This CDR3 has 12 residues. J was trimmed by 6 bases and V by 6 bases; bases with no gene match: 5. CDR1 is DFQATT and CDR2 is SNEGSKA in the germline V gene (reference sequence).

On this clonotype itself: At one end, the junction sequence differs from germline, possibly due to a read error. CDR3 in amino acids: CACSLFGLNEQFF. CDR3 in DNA: TGTGCCTGCAGTTTATTTGGGTTGAATGAGCAGTTCTTC. This chain joins TRBV28 and TRBJ2-1; D gene ambiguous. Germline assignment: CDR1 MDHEN and CDR2 SYDVKM. The CDR3 is 13 amino acids.

With regard to this clonotype: Mismatch with germline at one junction end may stem from a read error. This rearrangement joins TRBV7-8 to TRBJ1-5; TRBD1 matches at 9 bases. The length of the CDR3 is 13 residues. CDR1 and CDR2 from the germline V gene are SGHVS and FQNEAQ. CDR3 protein: CASSRQGGQPRHF. The DNA for the CDR3 is TGTGCCAGCAGTCGACAGGGGGGTCAGCCCCGGCATTTT. Using reference TRBV7-8 and TRBJ1-5 for the parts outside the CDR3, the full variable domain is GAGVSQSPRYKVAKRGQDVALRCDPISGHVSLFWYQQALGQGPEFLTYFQNEAQLDKSGLPSDRFFAERPEGSVSTLKIQRTQQEDSAVYLCASSRQGGQPRHFGDGTRLSIL.

This rearrangement joins TRBV20-1 to TRBJ2-7; no definite D call. Germline CDR1 is DFQATT and CDR2 is SNEGSKA (reference sequence). V was clipped by 5 bases and J by 6 bases, with 11 bases between them. The CDR3 consists of 11 residues. The CDR3: CSAGRPFEQYF. CDR3 DNA sequence: TGCAGTGCTGGACGTCCGTTCGAGCAGTACTTC.